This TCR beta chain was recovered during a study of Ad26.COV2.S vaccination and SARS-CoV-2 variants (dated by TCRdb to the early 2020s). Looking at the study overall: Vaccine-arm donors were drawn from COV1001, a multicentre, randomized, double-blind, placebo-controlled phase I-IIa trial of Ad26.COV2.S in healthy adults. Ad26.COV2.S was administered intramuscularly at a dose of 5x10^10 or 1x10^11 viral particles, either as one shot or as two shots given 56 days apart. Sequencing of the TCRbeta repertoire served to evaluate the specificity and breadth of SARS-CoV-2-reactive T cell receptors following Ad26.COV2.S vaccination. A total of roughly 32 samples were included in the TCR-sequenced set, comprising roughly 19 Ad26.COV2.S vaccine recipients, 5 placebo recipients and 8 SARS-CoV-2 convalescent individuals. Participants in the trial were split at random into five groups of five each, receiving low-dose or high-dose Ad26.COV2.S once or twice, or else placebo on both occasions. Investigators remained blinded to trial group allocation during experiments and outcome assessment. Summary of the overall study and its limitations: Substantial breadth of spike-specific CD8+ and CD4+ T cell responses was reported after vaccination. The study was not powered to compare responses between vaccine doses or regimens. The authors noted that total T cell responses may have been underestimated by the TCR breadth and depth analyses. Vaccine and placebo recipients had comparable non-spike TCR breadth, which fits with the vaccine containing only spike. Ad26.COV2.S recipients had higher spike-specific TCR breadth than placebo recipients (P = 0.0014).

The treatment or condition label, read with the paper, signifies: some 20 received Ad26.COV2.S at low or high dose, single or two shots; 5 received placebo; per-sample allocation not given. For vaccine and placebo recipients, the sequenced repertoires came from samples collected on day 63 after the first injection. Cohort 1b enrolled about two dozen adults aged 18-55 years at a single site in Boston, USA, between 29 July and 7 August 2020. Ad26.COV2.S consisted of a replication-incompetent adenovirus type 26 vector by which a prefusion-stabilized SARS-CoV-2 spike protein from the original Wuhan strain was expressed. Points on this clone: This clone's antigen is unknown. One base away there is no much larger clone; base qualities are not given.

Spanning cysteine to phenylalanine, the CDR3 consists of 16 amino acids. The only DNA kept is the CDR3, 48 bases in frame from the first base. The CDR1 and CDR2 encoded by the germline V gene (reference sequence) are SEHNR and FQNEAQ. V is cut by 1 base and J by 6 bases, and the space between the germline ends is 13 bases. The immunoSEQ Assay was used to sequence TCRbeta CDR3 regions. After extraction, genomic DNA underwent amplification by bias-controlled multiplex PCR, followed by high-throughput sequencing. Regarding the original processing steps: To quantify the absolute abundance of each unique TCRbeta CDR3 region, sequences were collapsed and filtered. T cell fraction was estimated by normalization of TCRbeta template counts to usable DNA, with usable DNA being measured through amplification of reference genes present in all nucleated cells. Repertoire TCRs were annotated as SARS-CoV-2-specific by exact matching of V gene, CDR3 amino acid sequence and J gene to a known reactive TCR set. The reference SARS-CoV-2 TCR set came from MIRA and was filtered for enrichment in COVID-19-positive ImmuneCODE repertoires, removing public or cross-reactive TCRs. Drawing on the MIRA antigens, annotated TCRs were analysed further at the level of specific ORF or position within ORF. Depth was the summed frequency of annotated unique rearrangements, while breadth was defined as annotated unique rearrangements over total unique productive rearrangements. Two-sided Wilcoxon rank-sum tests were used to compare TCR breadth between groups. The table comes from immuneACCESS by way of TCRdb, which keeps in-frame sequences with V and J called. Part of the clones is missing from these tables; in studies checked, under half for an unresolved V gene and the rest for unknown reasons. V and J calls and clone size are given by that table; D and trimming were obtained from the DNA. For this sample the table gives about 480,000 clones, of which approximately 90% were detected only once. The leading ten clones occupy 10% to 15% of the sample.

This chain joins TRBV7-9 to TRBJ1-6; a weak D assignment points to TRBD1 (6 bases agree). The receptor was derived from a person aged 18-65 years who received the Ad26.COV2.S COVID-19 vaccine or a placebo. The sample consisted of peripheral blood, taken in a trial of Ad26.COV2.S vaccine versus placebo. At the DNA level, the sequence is TGTGCCAGCAGCTTAGGTCCTGGGGGGCCTAATTCACCCCTCCACTTT. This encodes CASSLGPGGPNSPLHF.